The rows below give T cell receptor beta chains drawn from one sample of a study of tumor-infiltrating lymphocytes in primary liver carcinoma. In TCRdb, the multiplex PCR reads were re-called with MiXCR into one record per CDR3 protein. This table has almost 200,000 distinct CDR3 sequences, almost 65% appearing once. The sequenced sample was peripheral blood. These TCRs come from a woman in her fifties or sixties with primary liver carcinoma and hepatitis B virus infection. CDR3s include the opening cysteine and the closing phenylalanine or tryptophan. A D gene is named only where the DNA matches it firmly. Size tells how often a clone was seen (once, few, many) or the class of an expanded clone, and some rows leave it out.

V gene: TRBV30
J gene: TRBJ2-7
D gene: TRBD1
clone size: .
CDR3 DNA: TGTGCCTGGTCGGGACAGCCGCCCTACGAGCAGTACTTC
CDR3 protein: CAWSGQPPYEQYF

V gene: TRBV29-1
J gene: TRBJ2-3
D gene: TRBD2
clone size: .
CDR3 DNA: TGCAGCGTTGAAGGTCTAGCGGGAGGGAGCGCAGCTACGCAGTATTTT
CDR3 protein: CSVEGLAGGSAATQYF

V gene: TRBV6-1
J gene: TRBJ2-1
D gene: TRBD2
clone size: many
CDR3 DNA: TGTGCCAGCAATCCCGAAACAGGGTTCCATAGCGGGAGAAGGGATGAGCAGTTCTTC
CDR3 protein: CASNPETGFHSGRRDEQFF

V gene: TRBV4-1
J gene: TRBJ1-5
D gene: TRBD1
clone size: .
CDR3 DNA: TGCGCCAACAGCCAAGGTCTCTTCTTTAGAGGACAGGGAAGTCAGCCCCAGCATTTT
CDR3 protein: CANSQGLFFRGQGSQPQHF

V gene: TRBV30
J gene: TRBJ2-6
D gene: .
clone size: .
CDR3 DNA: TGTGCCTGTGGGTCTGGGGAATACTCTGGGGCCAACGTCCTGACTTTC
CDR3 protein: CACGSGEYSGANVLTF

V gene: TRBV2
J gene: TRBJ2-5
D gene: TRBD2
clone size: few
CDR3 DNA: TGTGCCAGCAGCCGAGCAGTAGCGGGGGTCCAGACCCAGTACTTC
CDR3 protein: CASSRAVAGVQTQYF

V gene: TRBV11-2
J gene: TRBJ2-1
D gene: TRBD2
clone size: .
CDR3 DNA: TGTGCCGGCAGCTTCCTAGCGGGGTACAATGAGCAGATCTTC
CDR3 protein: CAGSFLAGYNEQIF

V gene: TRBV11-2
J gene: TRBJ1-2
D gene: .
clone size: .
CDR3 DNA: TGTGCCAGCAGTACCGGGGCAGATTACTATGGCTACACCTTC
CDR3 protein: CASSTGADYYGYTF

V gene: TRBV5-4
J gene: TRBJ2-7
D gene: .
clone size: .
CDR3 DNA: TGTGCCAGCAGCCCGGGTGGACATGGGTACGAGCAGTACTTC
CDR3 protein: CASSPGGHGYEQYF

V gene: TRBV11-2
J gene: TRBJ1-2
D gene: .
clone size: once
CDR3 DNA: TGTGCCAGCAACTTAGATCCAGTATCGGACTACACCTTC
CDR3 protein: CASNLDPVSDYTF

V gene: TRBV12-5
J gene: TRBJ1-3
D gene: TRBD1
clone size: few
CDR3 DNA: TGTGCTAGTGGTTTGGGGATTGGGACAGACCGGTTCAGCTCTGGAAACACCATATATTTT
CDR3 protein: CASGLGIGTDRFSSGNTIYF

V gene: TRBV6-2/TRBV6-3
J gene: TRBJ2-1
D gene: TRBD2
clone size: .
CDR3 DNA: TGTGCCAGCAGTGCAACTAGTGGGAGGGCCGCTGAGCAGTTCTTC
CDR3 protein: CASSATSGRAAEQFF

V gene: TRBV6-1
J gene: TRBJ1-5
D gene: .
clone size: once
CDR3 DNA: TGTGCCAGCGGTGAAGAGGAACCAATCAATCAGCCCCAGCATTTT
CDR3 protein: CASGEEEPINQPQHF

V gene: TRBV18
J gene: TRBJ2-7
D gene: .
clone size: few
CDR3 DNA: TGTGCCAGCTCACCGGGTTCGAGACTCTACGAGCAGTACTTC
CDR3 protein: CASSPGSRLYEQYF

V gene: TRBV7-8
J gene: TRBJ2-5
D gene: TRBD2
clone size: .
CDR3 DNA: TGTGTCAGCAGCTTAGAGACTAGCGGATTTCAAGAGACCCAGTACTTC
CDR3 protein: CVSSLETSGFQETQYF

V gene: TRBV10-3
J gene: TRBJ1-1
D gene: TRBD1
clone size: few
CDR3 DNA: TGTGTCATCAGCCGACAGGGGGCCAACACTGAAGCTTTCTTT
CDR3 protein: CVISRQGANTEAFF

V gene: TRBV7-9
J gene: TRBJ2-3
D gene: .
clone size: .
CDR3 DNA: TGTGCCAGCAGCTTTAACCCAGATACGCAGTATTTT
CDR3 protein: CASSFNPDTQYF

V gene: TRBV11-2
J gene: TRBJ2-1
D gene: .
clone size: once
CDR3 DNA: TGTGCCATCAGCCTCACGAGGGGCAGTGAGCAGTTCTTC
CDR3 protein: CAISLTRGSEQFF

V gene: TRBV5-4
J gene: TRBJ2-2
D gene: TRBD2
clone size: .
CDR3 DNA: TGTGCCAGCAGCTGGATGACTAGCGGGAGGCCGAACACCGGGGAGCTGTTTTTT
CDR3 protein: CASSWMTSGRPNTGELFF

V gene: TRBV28
J gene: TRBJ2-7
D gene: .
clone size: .
CDR3 DNA: TGTGCCAACAATGGGGGTCTACTTCTCCCCTACGAGCAGTACTTC
CDR3 protein: CANNGGLLLPYEQYF

V gene: TRBV4-1
J gene: TRBJ2-1
D gene: .
clone size: .
CDR3 DNA: TGCGGCAGTAGCCAAGACGCGGGGAGCTCCTACAATGAGCAGTTCTTC
CDR3 protein: CGSSQDAGSSYNEQFF

V gene: TRBV29-1
J gene: TRBJ2-1
D gene: .
clone size: .
CDR3 DNA: TGTAGTTCGTCTGGTCTGAGTTACAATGAGCAGTTCTTC
CDR3 protein: CSSSGLSYNEQFF

V gene: TRBV29-1
J gene: TRBJ1-1
D gene: .
clone size: once
CDR3 DNA: TGCGGCGTTGAAGGTACAGGGGCTTTCTTT
CDR3 protein: CGVEGTGAFF

V gene: TRBV24-1
J gene: TRBJ2-1
D gene: .
clone size: .
CDR3 DNA: TGTGCCACCAGTGACCCACAGGATTACTACAATGAGCAGTTCTTC
CDR3 protein: CATSDPQDYYNEQFF

V gene: TRBV11-2
J gene: TRBJ2-1
D gene: .
clone size: .
CDR3 DNA: TGTGTCAGGCGTCGGATAGGGGTCAATGAGCAGTTCTTC
CDR3 protein: CVRRRIGVNEQFF

V gene: TRBV11-2
J gene: TRBJ2-7
D gene: TRBD1
clone size: .
CDR3 DNA: TGTGCCAGCAGCCGACAGGGATACGGACAGTACTTC
CDR3 protein: CASSRQGYGQYF

V gene: TRBV28
J gene: TRBJ1-5
D gene: .
clone size: .
CDR3 DNA: TGTGCCAGCAGCGATGCCAATAGCAATCAGCCCCAGCATTTT
CDR3 protein: CASSDANSNQPQHF

V gene: TRBV11-2
J gene: TRBJ2-5
D gene: .
clone size: .
CDR3 DNA: TGTACCAGCAGCTTAGGCAGTGCGGGGGAGACCCAGTACTTC
CDR3 protein: CTSSLGSAGETQYF

V gene: TRBV4-2
J gene: TRBJ1-2
D gene: TRBD1
clone size: .
CDR3 DNA: TGTGCCAGCAGCCAAGGAGTCGGACAGGTTGTGTGTGGCTACACCTTC
CDR3 protein: CASSQGVGQVVCGYTF

V gene: TRBV11-3
J gene: TRBJ1-1
D gene: .
clone size: .
CDR3 DNA: TGTGCCAGCAGCCTCTACCGGAACCGGGAAGGTGAAGCTTTCTTT
CDR3 protein: CASSLYRNREGEAFF

V gene: TRBV5-4
J gene: TRBJ2-7
D gene: TRBD2
clone size: .
CDR3 DNA: TGTGCCATCAGCCCGCAAGCGGGAGGGATCGATGAGCAGTACTTT
CDR3 protein: CAISPQAGGIDEQYF

V gene: TRBV11-1
J gene: TRBJ2-7
D gene: TRBD1
clone size: .
CDR3 DNA: TGTACCAGTAGCCCACGACAGGGGGCCACCTACGAGCAGTACTTC
CDR3 protein: CTSSPRQGATYEQYF

V gene: TRBV10-2
J gene: TRBJ2-7
D gene: .
clone size: .
CDR3 DNA: TGCGCCAGCAGCCAGGTGGCGAACGAGCAGTACTTC
CDR3 protein: CASSQVANEQYF

V gene: TRBV4-2
J gene: TRBJ2-7
D gene: .
clone size: many
CDR3 DNA: TGTGCCAGCAGCCAGGACGTATTAGTAGCCGAGCAGTACTTC
CDR3 protein: CASSQDVLVAEQYF

V gene: TRBV6-5
J gene: TRBJ2-3
D gene: .
clone size: many
CDR3 DNA: TGTGCCAGCAGTTTGGGGAGGCGGACAGATACGCAGTATTTT
CDR3 protein: CASSLGRRTDTQYF

V gene: TRBV29-1
J gene: TRBJ1-1
D gene: .
clone size: .
CDR3 DNA: TGCAGCGTTGAAGCGGGGTGGGGAATGAACACTGAAGCTTTCTTT
CDR3 protein: CSVEAGWGMNTEAFF

V gene: TRBV10-3
J gene: TRBJ2-3
D gene: TRBD1
clone size: .
CDR3 DNA: TGTGCCATCAGTGAGTCCGACAGGGGAACAGATACGCAGTATTTT
CDR3 protein: CAISESDRGTDTQYF

V gene: TRBV7-9
J gene: TRBJ2-3
D gene: .
clone size: few
CDR3 DNA: TGTGCCAGCAGCCCCTACGGTGCGACAGATACGCAGTATTTT
CDR3 protein: CASSPYGATDTQYF

V gene: TRBV7-8
J gene: TRBJ1-3
D gene: TRBD1
clone size: many
CDR3 DNA: TGTGCCAGCAGCTTACGACAGGGGCTCTCTGGAAACACCATATATTTT
CDR3 protein: CASSLRQGLSGNTIYF

V gene: TRBV6-1
J gene: TRBJ2-2
D gene: .
clone size: many
CDR3 DNA: TGTGCCAGCAGTAGGGAGAGGGCCGGGGAGCTGTTTTTT
CDR3 protein: CASSRERAGELFF

V gene: TRBV25-1
J gene: TRBJ1-5
D gene: TRBD1
clone size: .
CDR3 DNA: TGTGCCAGCTGTGAATCAGACAGGGACAATCAGCCCCAGCATTTT
CDR3 protein: CASCESDRDNQPQHF

V gene: TRBV20-1
J gene: TRBJ2-2
D gene: .
clone size: .
CDR3 DNA: TGCAGTGCCGCGGACGAGGGGGAGCTGCTTTTT
CDR3 protein: CSAADEGELLF

V gene: TRBV28
J gene: TRBJ2-6
D gene: .
clone size: .
CDR3 DNA: TGTGCCAGCGGAAGACACTCTGGGGCCAACGTCCTGACTTTC
CDR3 protein: CASGRHSGANVLTF

V gene: TRBV5-6
J gene: TRBJ2-3
D gene: .
clone size: .
CDR3 DNA: TGTGCCAGCAGGTGGACCTTTGGGCAGCCAGACACGCAGTATTTT
CDR3 protein: CASRWTFGQPDTQYF

V gene: TRBV11-2
J gene: TRBJ2-7
D gene: .
clone size: .
CDR3 DNA: TGTGCCAGCGGCTTCTCCCAAGGATTCTACGAGCAGTACTTC
CDR3 protein: CASGFSQGFYEQYF

V gene: TRBV5-1
J gene: TRBJ1-1
D gene: .
clone size: .
CDR3 DNA: TGCGCCAGCTGCCATGGGACCGTGAAGTTAAACACTGAAGCTTTCTTT
CDR3 protein: CASCHGTVKLNTEAFF

V gene: TRBV5-1
J gene: TRBJ1-1
D gene: .
clone size: .
CDR3 DNA: TGCGCCAGCAGCTTCGAATCGGTCTTCGGAGCTTTCTTT
CDR3 protein: CASSFESVFGAFF

V gene: TRBV4-1
J gene: TRBJ2-7
D gene: TRBD1
clone size: .
CDR3 DNA: TGCGCCAGCAGCCGCGCCGGGACAGCCCTCTACGAGCAGTACTTC
CDR3 protein: CASSRAGTALYEQYF

V gene: TRBV5-1
J gene: TRBJ2-1
D gene: TRBD1
clone size: few
CDR3 DNA: TGCGCCAGCAGCCCGAACAGGGGGCGATCCTACAATGAGCAGTTCTTC
CDR3 protein: CASSPNRGRSYNEQFF

V gene: TRBV11-3
J gene: TRBJ2-5
D gene: .
clone size: once
CDR3 DNA: TGTACCAGCAGCCTGATCGGGGAGACCCAGTACTTC
CDR3 protein: CTSSLIGETQYF

V gene: TRBV11-2
J gene: TRBJ2-1
D gene: .
clone size: .
CDR3 DNA: TGTGCCAGCAACCCCGCTGACAGCTCCTACAATGAAGAGTTCTTC
CDR3 protein: CASNPADSSYNEEFF

V gene: TRBV11-2
J gene: TRBJ2-5
D gene: .
clone size: .
CDR3 DNA: TGTGCCAGCAGCTTATGGGACACAAGGGAAACCCAGTACTTC
CDR3 protein: CASSLWDTRETQYF

V gene: TRBV6-1
J gene: TRBJ1-1
D gene: .
clone size: few
CDR3 DNA: TGTGCCAGCAGTGAATCCCCCGGATGGGCTTTCTTT
CDR3 protein: CASSESPGWAFF

V gene: TRBV11-2
J gene: TRBJ2-7
D gene: .
clone size: few
CDR3 DNA: TGTACCAGCAGCTCAGCGGTTACCTATGAGCAGTACTTC
CDR3 protein: CTSSSAVTYEQYF

V gene: TRBV6-1
J gene: TRBJ2-7
D gene: .
clone size: .
CDR3 DNA: TGTGCCAGCAGTACCGCGAACCAGGGAAGTCTCGAGCAGTACTTC
CDR3 protein: CASSTANQGSLEQYF

V gene: TRBV29-1
J gene: TRBJ2-7
D gene: .
clone size: .
CDR3 DNA: TGCAGCGTTGTAGAGGGGCTCTACGGGCAGTACTTC
CDR3 protein: CSVVEGLYGQYF

V gene: TRBV11-1
J gene: TRBJ2-7
D gene: TRBD2
clone size: once
CDR3 DNA: TGTGCCAGCAGATTGGAAGGACTAGCGGGAAAGACCTACAAGCAGTACTTC
CDR3 protein: CASRLEGLAGKTYKQYF